This T cell receptor beta chain was observed in a study of shared clonotypes between healthy human individuals. About the research overall: Donors had three CD4 naive, three CD4 memory, two CD8 naive and one CD8 memory plate apiece.

The CDR3 has 16 residues. Germline V lookup: CDR1 SGHAT, CDR2 FQNNGV. Deletions cut 1 base from V and 4 bases from J, with 14 bases between. CD8 memory cells included CD45RO+ cells plus CCR7-negative CD45RA+ TemRA cells. The table came from immunoSEQ multiplex PCR; TCRdb's copy has only in-frame clones and leaves some out. The sample lists around 690,000 clones, 90% occurring once. Material: memory CD8+ T cells from PBMCs. Sample subset: CD45RO+ cells pooled with CCR7-negative TemRA cells. The receptor comes from a man between 18 and 35 years old in good health. Some clones in this sample may be carry-over from other donors' samples. The genes are TRBV11-2 and TRBJ2-1; D unresolved. CDR3: CASSLGVQIQYNEQFF. CDR3 bases: TGTGCCAGCAGCTTAGGTGTCCAGATACAATACAATGAGCAGTTCTTC.